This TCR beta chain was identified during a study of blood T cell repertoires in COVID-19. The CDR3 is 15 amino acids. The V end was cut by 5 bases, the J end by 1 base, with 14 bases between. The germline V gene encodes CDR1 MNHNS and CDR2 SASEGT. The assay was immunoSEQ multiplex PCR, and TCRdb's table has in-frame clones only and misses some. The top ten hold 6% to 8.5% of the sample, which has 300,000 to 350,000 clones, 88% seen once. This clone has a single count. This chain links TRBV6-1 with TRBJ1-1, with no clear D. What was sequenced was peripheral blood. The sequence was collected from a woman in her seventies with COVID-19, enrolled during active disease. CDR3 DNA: TGTGCCAGCAGTCCGCCCTGGGCAGCGAACACTGAAGCTTTCTTT. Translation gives CASSPPWAANTEAFF.